Shown below are 29 T cell receptor beta chains from a single sample sequenced in a study of blood T cell repertoires in COVID-19. TCRdb keeps only in-frame clones here, not all; method: immunoSEQ multiplex PCR. The table includes fewer than 350,000 clones, 81% detected once. The material sequenced was peripheral blood. All receptors come from a woman aged 60-75 years with active or convalescent COVID-19.

The chain recombines TRBV19 with TRBJ1-6; no definite D call. Germline CDR1 and CDR2: LNHDA and SQIVND (reference sequence). V gave up 5 bases and J gave up 11 bases, with 16 bases separating them. CDR3 size: 14 residues. The CDR3 DNA sequence: TGTGCCAGTAGTGGCACGGTGGCCGGGACACCCCTCCACTTT. It translates to CASSGTVAGTPLHF.

The rearrangement links TRBV20-1 to TRBJ1-4; D is unresolved. V was cut by 3 bases and J by 6 bases, with 2 bases left in between. From germline, CDR1 is DFQATT and CDR2 SNEGSKA (reference sequence). The CDR3 length is 10 residues. The chain's CDR3 is CSASDEKLFF. The CDR3 DNA is TGCAGTGCTAGCGATGAAAAACTGTTTTTT.

The rearrangement links TRBV4-1 to TRBJ1-2, with TRBD1 as a possible D gene (5 bases). Germline values: CDR1 MGHRA, CDR2 YSYEKL. The V gene lost 1 base and the J gene lost 4 bases, with 10 bases spanning the gap. CDR3 length: 14 amino acids. CDR3: CASSQARRAYGYTF. The CDR3 bases are TGCGCCAGCAGCCAAGCCCGCAGGGCCTATGGCTACACCTTC.

The CDR3 DNA sequence: TGTGCCAGCAGGGGACAGGGAGCCGGGGAGCTGTTTTTT. Its protein product is CASRGQGAGELFF. The chain combines TRBV11-3 with TRBJ2-2; TRBD1 matches at 9 bases. The trim removed 6 bases at V and 6 bases at J, leaving 2 bases unmatched. CDR1 SGHNT and CDR2 YENEEA come from the germline V gene. There are 13 residues in the CDR3.

This chain connects TRBV14 to TRBJ2-3, with TRBD1 identical over 8 bases. This CDR3 contains 16 residues. In germline, CDR1 is SGHDN, CDR2 FVKESK. V dropped 4 bases and J dropped 4; count of bases not matched to a gene: 10. This CDR3 is CASSPTLTGVADTQYF. For the CDR3, the DNA is TGTGCCAGCAGCCCGACTTTGACAGGGGTCGCAGATACGCAGTATTTT.

V usage is TRBV27 and J usage is TRBJ1-2; 11 bases match TRBD1. V lost 3 bases and J lost 4; bases outside the gene matches: 10. CDR1 and CDR2 from the germline V gene are MNHEY and SMNVEV (reference sequence). CDR3 length: 17 residues. CDR3 in amino acids: CASSFLSGTGGTYGYTF. Written as DNA, the CDR3 is TGTGCCAGCAGTTTTCTTTCCGGGACAGGGGGTACCTATGGCTACACCTTC.

The CDR3 sequence: CASGRAGGKRETQYF. In nucleotides, the CDR3 is TGTGCCAGCGGGCGAGCGGGGGGAAAAAGAGAGACCCAGTACTTC. The chain is built from TRBV3-1 (or the pseudogene TRBV3-2) and TRBJ2-5; 9 nucleotides align to TRBD2. CDR1 is LGHDT and CDR2 is YNNKEL in the germline V gene (reference sequence). The V and J ends lost 8 bases and 4 bases, in that order; junction bases with no gene match: 11. CDR3 size: 15 residues.

The genes are TRBV7-8 and TRBJ1-4, with TRBD1 identical over 12 bases. Germline V gene lookup returns CDR1 SGHVS and CDR2 FQNEAQ. V gave up 8 bases and J gave up 2 bases; unmatched junction bases: 3. The CDR3 has 15 amino acids. The CDR3 DNA reads TGTGCCAGCGGGGGGACAGGGGGCACTAATGAAAAACTGTTTTTT. It is translated as CASGGTGGTNEKLFF.

The genes are TRBV11-2 and TRBJ1-5; 8 bases map to TRBD1. Per the germline V gene, CDR1 is SGHAT and CDR2 is FQNNGV. The CDR3 is made up of 15 amino acids. V trimming: 5 bases; J trimming: 2 bases; junction bases outside the gene matches: 5. DNA of the CDR3: TGTGCCAGCAGCCTTGACAGGGGACGCAATCAGCCCCAGCATTTT. Encoded protein: CASSLDRGRNQPQHF.

The gene calls are TRBV30 and TRBJ1-2, with TRBD1 matching 7 bases. With V trimmed by 6 bases and J by 6 bases, 13 bases remained unmatched. Germline V gives CDR1 GTSNPN, CDR2 SVGIG (reference sequence). The CDR3 length is 14 residues. The CDR3 here is CACQTGSGWNGYTF. For the CDR3, the DNA is TGTGCCTGCCAGACAGGGTCTGGTTGGAATGGCTACACCTTC.

This clone has only one observation. The chain has TRBV7-2 and TRBJ2-1; 8 bases line up with TRBD2. CDR1 and CDR2 (germline): SGHTA, FQGNSA. Trimming cost V 5 bases and J 4 bases; bases outside gene matches: 7. The CDR3 totals 15 residues. The CDR3 loop is CASSHEAGAYNEQFF. The CDR3 DNA sequence: TGTGCCAGCAGCCACGAAGCGGGGGCTTACAATGAGCAGTTCTTC. Full variable domain (missing parts from reference TRBV7-2 and TRBJ2-1): GAGVSQSPSNKVTEKGKDVELRCDPISGHTALYWYRQSLGQGLEFLIYFQGNSAPDKSGLPSDRFSAERTGGSVSTLTIQRTQQEDSAVYLCASSHEAGAYNEQFFGPGTRLTVL.

The count of this clone is one. This chain connects TRBV5-1 to TRBJ2-3; D might be TRBD1 (5 bases). The CDR3 spans 14 residues. Germline V gene lookup returns CDR1 SGHRS and CDR2 YFSETQ. V was trimmed by 1 base and J by 2 bases, leaving 8 bases between them. CDR3 nucleotide sequence: TGCGCCAGCAGCTTGAACAGGCCCACAGATACGCAGTATTTT. Encoded protein: CASSLNRPTDTQYF.

The gene calls are TRBV7-3 and TRBJ1-2, with D perhaps matching TRBD1 (6 bases). Germline loops: CDR1 SGHTA, CDR2 FQGTGA. The CDR3 sequence is 19 residues long. Trimming removed 2 bases from V and 2 bases from J, with 24 bases in between. The CDR3 here is CASSLAPPLSGQTNYGYTF. The CDR3 DNA sequence: TGTGCCAGCAGCTTAGCCCCACCACTATCCGGACAGACGAACTATGGCTACACCTTC.

This clone was found a few times. The chain has TRBV15 and TRBJ2-7; no reliable D call. The CDR3 covers 13 residues. Germline loops: CDR1 LNHNV, CDR2 YYDKDF (reference sequence). V dropped 5 bases and J dropped 3 bases, with 11 bases sitting between them. CDR3 in DNA: TGTGCCACCAGCCCTCGACGCGGCTACGAGCAGTACTTC. Its protein product is CATSPRRGYEQYF.

J is TRBJ2-1 and V is TRBV3-1 (or the pseudogene TRBV3-2); 9 bases agree with TRBD1. V shed 4 bases and J 8 bases; nucleotides not matched to a gene: 12. This CDR3 has 16 residues. Germline CDR1 and CDR2: LGHDT and YNNKEL (reference sequence). The CDR3 sequence is CASSLARDRVSDEQFF. The CDR3 bases are TGTGCCAGCAGCCTAGCCCGGGACAGGGTTTCTGATGAGCAGTTCTTC.

This clone has a single count. The V gene is TRBV7-9, the J gene TRBJ2-7; TRBD1 matches at 9 bases. Germline V gene lookup returns CDR1 SEHNR and CDR2 FQNEAQ (reference sequence). J lost 7 bases, V lost 7 bases, and 8 bases had no gene match. This CDR3 has 13 amino acids. CDR3 bases: TGTGCCAGCACCCTACCTGGGACAGGGGAGCAGTACTTC. Protein product: CASTLPGTGEQYF.

V gene TRBV7-9 combines with J gene TRBJ2-6, with TRBD1 matching over 8 bases. Germline V lookup: CDR1 SEHNR, CDR2 FQNEAQ (reference sequence). The V and J ends lost 0 bases and 5 bases, in that order; junction bases with no gene match: 12. This CDR3 region has 19 residues. CDR3 in DNA: TGTGCCAGCAGCTTAGCTTCTTTCTCAGGGGGCGGGTGGGCCAACGTCCTGACTTTC. Its protein product is CASSLASFSGGGWANVLTF.

J is TRBJ1-1 and V is TRBV6-6; the D is unclear. V dropped 6 bases and J dropped 11 bases, with 13 bases sitting between them. Germline CDR1 reads MNHNY; CDR2 reads SVGAGI (reference sequence). The CDR3 runs 11 residues. This CDR3 reads CASSRRGVAFF. The CDR3 DNA sequence: TGTGCCAGCAGCCGCCGGGGTGTGGCTTTCTTT.

This clone occurred a few times. Germline is not matched at one junction end, which may reflect a read error. The chain combines TRBV7-7 with TRBJ2-5; 7 positions match TRBD1. The CDR3 is made up of 13 amino acids. Per the germline V gene, CDR1 is SSHAT and CDR2 is FNYEAQ (reference sequence). CDR3 in amino acids: CASSPGQRETQYF. The CDR3 region has the DNA TGTGCTAGCAGCCCGGGACAGCGAGAGACCCAGTACTTC.

V is TRBV19 and J is TRBJ1-5, with D possibly being TRBD1 (5 bases). The germline V gene has CDR1 LNHDA and CDR2 SQIVND (reference sequence). Trimming shortened V by 5 bases and J by 3 bases, and 11 bases separated the two germline ends. The CDR3 has 14 residues. For the CDR3, the DNA is TGTGCCAGTAGTGCGACAGCCATCAATCAGCCCCAGCATTTT. Its protein product is CASSATAINQPQHF. Variable domain in full (rest from reference TRBV19 and TRBJ1-5): DGGITQSPKYLFRKEGQNVTLSCEQNLNHDAMYWYRQDPGQGLRLIYYSQIVNDFQKGDIAEGYSVSREKKESFPLTVTSAQKNPTAFYLCASSATAINQPQHFGDGTRLSIL.

This chain connects TRBV15 to TRBJ1-1, with D perhaps matching TRBD1 (6 bases). Germline V gene data show CDR1 as LNHNV and CDR2 as YYDKDF (reference sequence). The V end lost 1 base, the J end lost 4 bases, and 19 bases lay between the germline ends. This CDR3 contains 17 residues. The CDR3 region has the DNA TGTGCCACCAGCAGAGCAAGGGGCAGGGGTAGAGGCACTGAAGCTTTCTTT. This translates into CATSRARGRGRGTEAFF.

This rearrangement joins TRBV2 to TRBJ1-6; the D gene is possibly TRBD1 (6 bases). CDR1 is SNHLY, CDR2 FYNNEI, per germline. V was clipped by 8 bases and J by 7 bases, with 21 bases between them. The CDR3 length is 16 residues. CDR3 sequence: CASGGEGEGINSPLHF. CDR3 DNA: TGTGCCAGCGGGGGAGAGGGGGAAGGGATAAATTCACCCCTCCACTTT. The full variable domain, completed using reference TRBV2 and TRBJ1-6, is EPEVTQTPSHQVTQMGQEVILRCVPISNHLYFYWYRQILGQKVEFLVSFYNNEISEKSEIFDDQFSVERPDGSNFTLKIRSTKLEDSAMYFCASGGEGEGINSPLHFGNGTRLTVT.

The chain joins TRBV5-8 to TRBJ2-5, with 8 bases fitting TRBD2. CDR3 size: 16 residues. With 4 bases clipped from V and 5 bases from J, the junction kept 13 bases outside the gene matches. Germline CDR1 SGHTS, CDR2 YDEGEE. The CDR3 loop reads CASSPFRTSSVETQYF. The CDR3 coding sequence is TGTGCCAGCAGCCCATTCCGGACTAGCTCGGTTGAGACCCAGTACTTC.

The rearrangement uses TRBV7-9 and TRBJ1-2; D remains ambiguous. Trimming shortened V by 4 bases and J by 2 bases, and 14 bases separated the two germline ends. There are 15 residues in the CDR3. The germline gives CDR1 SEHNR, CDR2 FQNEAQ (reference sequence). The CDR3 nucleotides read TGTGCCAGCAGCTCAGGACGGGGTACGAACTATGGCTACACCTTC. This sequence encodes CASSSGRGTNYGYTF.

The chain has TRBV5-1 and TRBJ2-7; 9 bases align to TRBD2. Germline V gives CDR1 SGHRS, CDR2 YFSETQ. The CDR3 consists of 16 residues. The junction had 5 bases not matched to a gene; V was cut back by 0 bases and J by 1 base. The CDR3 DNA sequence: TGCGCCAGCAGCTTGGATGGGACTAGCACATCCTACGAGCAGTACTTC. Its protein is CASSLDGTSTSYEQYF.

The chain employs TRBV7-3 and TRBJ2-1; 14 nucleotides match TRBD2. Per germline, CDR1 SGHTA and CDR2 FQGTGA. The CDR3 sequence is 15 residues long. V trimming: 5 bases; J trimming: 9 bases; junction bases outside the gene matches: 6. The DNA for the CDR3 is TGTGCCAGCAGCACGGGACTAGCGGGGGACCTTGAGCAGTTCTTC. This sequence encodes CASSTGLAGDLEQFF.

J is TRBJ2-1 and V is TRBV7-3, with 8 bases lining up with TRBD1. From germline, CDR1 is SGHTA and CDR2 FQGTGA. The CDR3 is 20 amino acids. Unmatched junction bases numbered 24, after V lost 5 bases and J lost 6 bases. CDR3 amino acids: CASSPYPRGQAIMGGNEQFF. Written as DNA, the CDR3 is TGTGCCAGCAGCCCATACCCCCGGGGACAGGCTATCATGGGCGGCAATGAGCAGTTCTTC.

The chain uses TRBV18 and TRBJ2-7, with 10 bases identical to TRBD1. The CDR3 runs to 13 residues. Unmatched junction bases numbered 2, after V lost 6 bases and J lost 3 bases. In germline, CDR1 is KGHSH, CDR2 LQKENI. The CDR3, as DNA: TGTGCCAGCTCCCGGGACAGGGGCTACGAGCAGTACTTC. Residues: CASSRDRGYEQYF.

The chain recombines TRBV27 with TRBJ2-3, with 8 bases that match TRBD2. The junction had 6 bases not matched to a gene; V was cut back by 4 bases and J by 0 bases. Per the germline V gene, CDR1 is MNHEY and CDR2 is SMNVEV (reference sequence). CDR3 length: 16 residues. The DNA of the CDR3 is TGTGCCAGCAGTTCACTCAGCGGGGGAAGCACAGATACGCAGTATTTT. The encoded protein is CASSSLSGGSTDTQYF.